Presented here are 29 T cell receptor beta chains from one specimen sequenced in a study of blood T cell repertoires in COVID-19. Only in-frame clones appear in the TCRdb table, and some are missing; sequencing was by immunoSEQ multiplex PCR. The repertoire includes 150,000 to 200,000 clones, more than 75% of them detected once, and roughly a sixth sits in the top ten. The sample taken for sequencing was peripheral blood. The receptors originated from a man in his 60s with active or convalescent COVID-19.

The chain carries TRBV27 and TRBJ1-2; 7 nucleotides agree with TRBD1. CDR3 length: 14 residues. V was pared by 2 bases and J by 4 bases, with 4 bases of the junction left unmatched. Germline V gene lookup returns CDR1 MNHEY and CDR2 SMNVEV (reference sequence). DNA of the CDR3: TGTGCCAGCAGTTTAAGACAGGGACGCTATGGCTACACCTTC. This translates into CASSLRQGRYGYTF.

Only one count was recorded for this clone. This chain links TRBV3-1 (or the pseudogene TRBV3-2) with TRBJ2-2; 7 bases line up with TRBD1. The CDR3 covers 14 residues. Trimming took 4 bases from V and 3 from J; bases not matched to a gene: 2. Germline V gene sequence: CDR1 LGHDT, CDR2 YNNKEL (reference sequence). The CDR3 sequence is CASSLTGDTGELFF. The CDR3 DNA follows: TGTGCCAGCAGCCTTACAGGGGACACCGGGGAGCTGTTTTTT.

V usage is TRBV24-1 and J usage is TRBJ1-5; TRBD1 aligns across 7 bases. The V gene end was trimmed by 4 bases and the J gene end by 5 bases; junction bases not matched to a gene: 4. The CDR3 extends over 14 amino acids. CDR1 is KGHDR and CDR2 is SFDVKD in the germline V gene. In DNA, the CDR3 is TGTGCCACCAGTGAATCCGGACAGGATCAGCCCCAGCATTTT. Protein product: CATSESGQDQPQHF.

V is TRBV9 and J is TRBJ1-1; D not resolved. The CDR3 totals 15 residues. V lost 4 bases to trimming and J lost 3 bases, with 16 bases between them. Germline CDR1 SGDLS, CDR2 YYNGEE. The CDR3 sequence: CASSPHTFGDTEAFF. DNA of the CDR3: TGTGCCAGCAGCCCCCACACCTTCGGGGACACTGAAGCTTTCTTT. Full variable domain (outside the CDR3, taken from reference TRBV9 and TRBJ1-1): DSGVTQTPKHLITATGQRVTLRCSPRSGDLSVYWYQQSLDQGLQFLIQYYNGEERAKGNILERFSAQQFPDLHSELNLSSLELGDSALYFCASSPHTFGDTEAFFGQGTRLTVV.

This clone has a single count. The chain carries TRBV18 and TRBJ1-1, with 8 nucleotides matching TRBD1. Germline CDR1 is KGHSH and CDR2 is LQKENI. This CDR3 comprises 14 residues. J gave up 3 bases and V 4 bases, and 4 bases lay outside the gene matches. CDR3 residues: CASSQQGGDTEAFF. The CDR3 bases are TGTGCCAGCTCACAACAGGGGGGAGACACTGAAGCTTTCTTT.

This chain links TRBV7-9 with TRBJ1-4; D is unclear. CDR1 and CDR2 from the germline V gene are SEHNR and FQNEAQ (reference sequence). This CDR3 has 15 residues. Trimming took 5 bases from V and 0 from J, leaving 10 bases between them. For the CDR3, the DNA is TGTGCCAGCAGCCTAAGACAAGCAACTAATGAAAAACTGTTTTTT. This codes for CASSLRQATNEKLFF.

V gene TRBV29-1 combines with J gene TRBJ1-4; D perhaps matches TRBD1 (5 bases). Trimming took off 7 bases at V and 7 bases at J, with 13 bases between the two ends. From germline, CDR1 is SQVTM and CDR2 ANQGSEA. This CDR3 is built from 12 residues. CDR3 loop: CSGQPTLEKLFF. CDR3 DNA sequence: TGCAGCGGACAGCCAACCCTTGAAAAACTGTTTTTT.

On this clone itself: Other DNA sequences in this sample translate to the same CDR3. The genes are TRBV18 and TRBJ1-4; 9 bases agree with TRBD1. The CDR3 is 15 amino acids. CDR1 is KGHSH and CDR2 is LQKENI in the germline V gene. With 0 bases clipped from V and 4 bases from J, the junction kept 0 bases outside the gene matches. CDR3 residues: CASSPPGQGNEKLFF. The DNA for the CDR3 is TGTGCCAGCTCACCACCGGGACAGGGTAATGAAAAACTGTTTTTT.

CDR3 sequence reads: CASSRGQTNTGELFF. In DNA form, the CDR3 reads TGTGCCAGCAGCCGTGGACAGACGAACACCGGGGAGCTGTTTTTT. The V gene is TRBV7-9, the J gene TRBJ2-2; a possible D gene is TRBD1 (6 bases). Germline assignment: CDR1 SEHNR and CDR2 FQNEAQ (reference sequence). V was trimmed by 5 bases and J by 0 bases, leaving 10 bases between them. The length of the CDR3 is 15 residues. Complete variable domain (other parts from reference TRBV7-9 and TRBJ2-2): DTGVSQNPRHKITKRGQNVTFRCDPISEHNRLYWYRQTLGQGPEFLTYFQNEAQLEKSRLLSDRFSAERPKGSFSTLEIQRTEQGDSAMYLCASSRGQTNTGELFFGEGSRLTVL.

V usage is TRBV11-2 and J usage is TRBJ2-3, with D perhaps matching TRBD2 (6 bases). Per the germline V gene, CDR1 is SGHAT and CDR2 is FQNNGV. V lost 4 bases, J lost 4 bases, and 12 bases lay in between. The CDR3 sequence is 14 residues long. This CDR3 is CASSSNWGADTQYF. For the CDR3, the DNA is TGTGCCAGCAGCTCTAATTGGGGGGCAGATACGCAGTATTTT. Complete variable domain (other parts from reference TRBV11-2 and TRBJ2-3): EAGVAQSPRYKIIEKRQSVAFWCNPISGHATLYWYQQILGQGPKLLIQFQNNGVVDDSQLPKDRFSAERLKGVDSTLKIQPAKLEDSAVYLCASSSNWGADTQYFGPGTRLTVL.

The chain employs TRBV9 and TRBJ2-7, with a weak D call TRBD1 (6 bases). The CDR3 consists of 14 residues. Trimming pared 3 bases from V and 0 bases from J, leaving 10 bases between. Germline assignment: CDR1 SGDLS and CDR2 YYNGEE. The DNA for the CDR3 is TGTGCCAGCAGCGGACGGGACAACTCCTACGAGCAGTACTTC. Translated, it gives CASSGRDNSYEQYF.

The chain has TRBV20-1 and TRBJ2-3; the match to TRBD2 covers 7 bases. Trimming took 5 bases from V and 10 from J; bases not matched to a gene: 6. The germline V gene has CDR1 DFQATT and CDR2 SNEGSKA (reference sequence). The CDR3 is made up of 11 amino acids. In DNA, the CDR3 is TGCAGTGCTCAGCGGGGCCCCTCGCAGTATTTT. Residues: CSAQRGPSQYF.

This clone was detected once. The J gene is TRBJ2-1, the V gene TRBV6-4; possible D gene TRBD2, 6 bases. Germline CDR1 is MRHNA and CDR2 is SNTAGT. The CDR3 totals 16 residues. The V gene lost 6 bases and the J gene lost 4 bases, with 19 bases spanning the gap. The CDR3 here is CASSLNGAGTYNEQFF. The CDR3, as DNA: TGTGCCAGCAGCCTCAATGGGGCGGGGACTTACAATGAGCAGTTCTTC.

The chain combines TRBV12-3 or TRBV12-4 with TRBJ1-2; possibly TRBD1 for D (6 bases). The CDR3 sequence is 11 residues long. V lost 5 bases to trimming and J lost 5 bases, with 6 bases between them. The DNA of the CDR3 is TGTGCCAGCAGTAGGGGGTATGGCTACACCTTC. This sequence encodes CASSRGYGYTF.

The chain recombines TRBV10-3 with TRBJ1-1; unclear D gene. V was pared by 7 bases and J by 1 base, with 13 bases between. The CDR3 totals 14 residues. The germline CDR1 and CDR2 sequences are ENHRY and SYGVKD. The CDR3 spells CAITAGEGNTEAFF. CDR3 DNA: TGTGCCATCACCGCAGGTGAGGGGAACACTGAAGCTTTCTTT.

This CDR3 reads CASSIPGTGGPEQYF. The CDR3 nucleotides read TGTGCCAGCAGTATCCCCGGGACAGGGGGCCCCGAGCAGTACTTC. The genes are TRBV27 and TRBJ2-7; TRBD1 agrees at 12 bases. Unmatched junction bases numbered 8, after V lost 5 bases and J lost 6 bases. Germline V lookup: CDR1 MNHEY, CDR2 SMNVEV (reference sequence). CDR3 length: 15 residues.

In DNA, the CDR3 is TGTGCCAGTTTAGCGGGGGGTTCCTACAATGAGCAGTTCTTC. It codes for CASLAGGSYNEQFF. The chain has TRBV2 and TRBJ2-1, with TRBD2 identical over 10 bases. Germline V gene sequence: CDR1 SNHLY, CDR2 FYNNEI. V lost 9 bases and J lost 1; bases outside the gene matches: 3. The CDR3 covers 14 residues.

The V gene is TRBV7-8, the J gene TRBJ2-6, with TRBD2 identical over 8 bases. The CDR3 has 18 residues. J was trimmed by 0 bases and V by 5 bases; bases with no gene match: 9. Germline-derived CDR1 and CDR2 are SGHVS and FQNEAQ. The CDR3 loop reads CASSHTGGAFSGANVLTF. Here the CDR3 DNA reads TGTGCCAGCAGCCACACCGGGGGGGCCTTCTCTGGGGCCAACGTCCTGACTTTC. Full variable domain (rest looked up from reference TRBV7-8 and TRBJ2-6): GAGVSQSPRYKVAKRGQDVALRCDPISGHVSLFWYQQALGQGPEFLTYFQNEAQLDKSGLPSDRFFAERPEGSVSTLKIQRTQQEDSAVYLCASSHTGGAFSGANVLTFGAGSRLTVL.

The V and J genes are TRBV5-1 and TRBJ1-2; 8 nucleotides align to TRBD1. The CDR3 covers 14 residues. CDR1 and CDR2 (germline): SGHRS, YFSETQ. V lost 0 bases to trimming and J lost 6 bases; unmatched junction nucleotides: 4. The CDR3 loop is CASSLGQGADGYTF. The CDR3 DNA reads TGCGCCAGCAGCTTGGGGCAGGGGGCAGATGGCTACACCTTC.

This sequence joins TRBV5-1 and TRBJ2-2; D is unclear. Germline V lookup: CDR1 SGHRS, CDR2 YFSETQ. CDR3 length: 13 residues. V was trimmed by 6 bases and J by 1 base, leaving 7 bases between them. The DNA for the CDR3 is TGCGCCAGCACTCCCCTGAACACCGGGGAGCTGTTTTTT. It codes for CASTPLNTGELFF.

The chain combines TRBV10-2 with TRBJ2-1; a weak D match, TRBD1 (5 bases). Deletions cut 4 bases from V and 6 bases from J, with 10 bases between. In germline, CDR1 is WSHSY, CDR2 SAAADI. The CDR3 extends over 13 amino acids. The CDR3 region has the DNA TGCGCCAGCAGTGGTCAGGGTGGCAATGAGCAGTTCTTC. It codes for CASSGQGGNEQFF.

The V call is TRBV6-5, the J call TRBJ1-4; 8 nucleotides match TRBD1. The trim removed 7 bases at V and 8 bases at J, leaving 9 bases unmatched. CDR1 and CDR2 from the germline V gene are MNHEY and SVGAGI. This CDR3 is built from 14 residues. CDR3 in DNA: TGTGCCAGCATATCAGGGGGCGTAGGAGAAAAACTGTTTTTT. Its translation is CASISGGVGEKLFF.

This rearrangement joins TRBV6-5 to TRBJ2-7; no firm D call. CDR1 is MNHEY, CDR2 SVGAGI, per germline. V was clipped by 6 bases and J by 4 bases, with 10 bases between them. CDR3 size: 12 residues. The CDR3 nucleotides are TGTGCCAGCAGCCAAAGAGGTTACGAGCAGTACTTC. Protein product: CASSQRGYEQYF.

The V call is TRBV5-1, the J call TRBJ2-6; TRBD2 aligns across 7 bases. The J segment lost 0 bases and the V segment lost 9 bases, leaving 9 bases of the junction unmatched. The CDR3 runs to 16 residues. The germline gives CDR1 SGHRS, CDR2 YFSETQ. Here the CDR3 reads CATSGREFSGANVLTF. The CDR3 DNA is TGCGCCACCTCAGGGAGGGAATTCTCTGGGGCCAACGTCCTGACTTTC. Variable domain in full (rest from reference TRBV5-1 and TRBJ2-6): KAGVTQTPRYLIKTRGQQVTLSCSPISGHRSVSWYQQTPGQGLQFLFEYFSETQRNKGNFPGRFSGRQFSNSRSEMNVSTLELGDSALYLCATSGREFSGANVLTFGAGSRLTVL.

V gene TRBV11-2 combines with J gene TRBJ2-3; TRBD1 matches 7 bases. V lost 2 bases and J lost 3; bases outside the gene matches: 5. CDR3 size: 15 residues. CDR1 and CDR2 (germline): SGHAT, FQNNGV. For the CDR3, the DNA is TGTGCCAGCAGCTTATATAAGGGGGCGACAGATACGCAGTATTTT. Its translation: CASSLYKGATDTQYF.

The genes are TRBV18 and TRBJ2-5; perhaps TRBD2 as D (6 bases). The V gene's germline CDR1 is KGHSH and CDR2 LQKENI. V gave up 3 bases and J gave up 2 bases, with 16 bases separating them. This CDR3 comprises 16 residues. The CDR3 sequence is CASSPLGGSGQETQYF. In DNA, the CDR3 is TGTGCCAGCTCACCGCTTGGGGGGAGCGGGCAAGAGACCCAGTACTTC.

The genes are TRBV9 and TRBJ2-7, with D perhaps TRBD1 (7 bases). The length of the CDR3 is 14 residues. Germline loops: CDR1 SGDLS, CDR2 YYNGEE. V shed 4 bases and J shed 0 bases, with 11 bases lying between them. The CDR3: CASSTQGGSYEQYF. CDR3 DNA sequence: TGTGCCAGCAGCACCCAGGGGGGCTCCTACGAGCAGTACTTC.

J is TRBJ2-1 and V is TRBV18; possibly TRBD2 for D (5 bases). CDR1 is KGHSH and CDR2 is LQKENI in the germline V gene. This CDR3 comprises 11 residues. The V gene lost 3 bases and the J gene lost 10 bases, with 7 bases spanning the gap. CDR3 amino acids: CASSPRGEQFF. The CDR3 coding sequence is TGTGCCAGCTCACCTAGAGGGGAGCAGTTCTTC.

The rearrangement links TRBV2 to TRBJ1-4, with D possibly TRBD1 on 6 matching bases. This CDR3 comprises 15 residues. The V gene's germline CDR1 is SNHLY and CDR2 FYNNEI. V was shortened by 6 bases and J by 3 bases, with 14 bases between the two germline ends. The CDR3 coding sequence is TGTGCCAGCAGAAAACAGGGTTTACCTAATGAAAAACTGTTTTTT. Protein: CASRKQGLPNEKLFF.